The clone carrying this T cell receptor beta chain showed up just a few times. Its specificity is not known. Unique molecular identifiers were attached to individual cDNA molecules during library preparation. TCRdb analysed the RACE reads with MiXCR anew, one entry per CDR3 protein. The data show 35,000 to 45,000 distinct CDR3 sequences, just under 9% seen once. This entry belongs to a study of human T cells and chemical hapten exposure. Study-level points and caveats: No alteration of TCRs above 1 in 1000 frequency was seen with DPC sensitization. As the donors had alopecia, their immune response may differ from healthy people's. There were significantly more large CDR3 similarity clusters among expanded TCRs than among controls.

As to time point: patch test 2, 6 weeks after DPC sensitization. Treatment in this sample: therapeutic diphenylcyclopropenone sensitization with weekly scalp DPC. CDR3 length: 15 residues. V was pared by 6 bases and J by 0 bases, with 15 bases between. Germline CDR1 SGHRS, CDR2 YFSETQ. This chain joins TRBV5-1 and TRBJ1-2, with D perhaps TRBD1 (5 bases). This clonotype originated in a woman aged 40 to 50 with alopecia areata. Some clones in this sample may be carry-over from other donors' samples. Sequenced material: whole blood, taken in connection with sensitization to the hapten diphenylcyclopropenone (DPC). CDR3: CASTLGTAANYGYTF. For the CDR3, the DNA is TGCGCCAGCACTTTGGGGACCGCTGCTAACTATGGCTACACCTTC.